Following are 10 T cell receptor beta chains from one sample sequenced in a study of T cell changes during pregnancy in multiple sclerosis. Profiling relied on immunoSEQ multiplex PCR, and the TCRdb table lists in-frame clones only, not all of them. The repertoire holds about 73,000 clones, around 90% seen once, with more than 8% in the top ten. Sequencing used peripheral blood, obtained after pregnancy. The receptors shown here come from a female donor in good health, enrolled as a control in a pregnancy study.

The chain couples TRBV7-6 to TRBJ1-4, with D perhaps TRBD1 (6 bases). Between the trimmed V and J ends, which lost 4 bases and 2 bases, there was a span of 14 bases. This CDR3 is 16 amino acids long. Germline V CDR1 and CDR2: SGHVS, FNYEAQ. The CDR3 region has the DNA TGTGCCAGCAGCTCGGACAGCTTGGGCACTAATGAAAAACTGTTTTTT. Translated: CASSSDSLGTNEKLFF.

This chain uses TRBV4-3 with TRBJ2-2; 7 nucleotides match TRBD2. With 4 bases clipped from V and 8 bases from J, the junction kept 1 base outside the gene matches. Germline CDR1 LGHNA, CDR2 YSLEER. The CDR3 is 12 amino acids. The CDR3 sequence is CASSRGGGELFF. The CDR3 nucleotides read TGCGCCAGCAGCCGGGGGGGAGGGGAGCTGTTTTTT.

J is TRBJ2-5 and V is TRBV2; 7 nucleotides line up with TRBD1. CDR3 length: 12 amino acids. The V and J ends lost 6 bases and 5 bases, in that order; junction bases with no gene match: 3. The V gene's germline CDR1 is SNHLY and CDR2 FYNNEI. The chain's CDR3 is CASRDRQETQYF. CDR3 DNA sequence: TGTGCCAGCAGGGACAGGCAGGAGACCCAGTACTTC.

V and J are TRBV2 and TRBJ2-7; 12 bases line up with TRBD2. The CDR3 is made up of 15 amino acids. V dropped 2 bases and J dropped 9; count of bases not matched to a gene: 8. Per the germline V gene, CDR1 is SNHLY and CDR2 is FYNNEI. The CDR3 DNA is TGTGCCAGCAGTGAAAATGCTAGCGGGAGGGCGGGGCAGTACTTC. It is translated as CASSENASGRAGQYF.

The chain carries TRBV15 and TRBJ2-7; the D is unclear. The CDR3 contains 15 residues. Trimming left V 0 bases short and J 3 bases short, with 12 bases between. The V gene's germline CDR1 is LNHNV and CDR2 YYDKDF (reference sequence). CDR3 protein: CATSRETHGSYEQYF. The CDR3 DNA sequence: TGTGCCACCAGCAGAGAGACTCACGGAAGCTACGAGCAGTACTTC.

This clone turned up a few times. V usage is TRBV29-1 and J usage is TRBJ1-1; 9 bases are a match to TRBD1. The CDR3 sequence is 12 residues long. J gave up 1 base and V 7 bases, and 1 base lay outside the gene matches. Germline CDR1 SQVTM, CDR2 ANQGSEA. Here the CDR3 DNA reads TGCAGCGGGGGACAGGGGAACACTGAAGCTTTCTTT. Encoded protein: CSGGQGNTEAFF. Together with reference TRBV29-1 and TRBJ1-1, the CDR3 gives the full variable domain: SAVISQKPSRDICQRGTSLTIQCQVDSQVTMMFWYRQQPGQSLTLIATANQGSEATYESGFVIDKFPISRPNLTFSTLTVSNMSPEDSSIYLCSGGQGNTEAFFGQGTRLTVV.

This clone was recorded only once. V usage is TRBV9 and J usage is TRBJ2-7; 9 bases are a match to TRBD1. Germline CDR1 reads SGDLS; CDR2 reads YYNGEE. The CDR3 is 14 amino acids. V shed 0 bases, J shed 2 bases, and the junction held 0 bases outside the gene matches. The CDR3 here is CASSVGTGAYEQYF. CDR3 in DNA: TGTGCCAGCAGCGTAGGGACAGGGGCCTACGAGCAGTACTTC.

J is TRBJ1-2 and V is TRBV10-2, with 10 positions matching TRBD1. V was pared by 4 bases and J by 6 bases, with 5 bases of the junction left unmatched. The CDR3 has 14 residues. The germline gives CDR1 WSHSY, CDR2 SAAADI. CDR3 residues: CASSGGQGPDGYTF. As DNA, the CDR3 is TGCGCCAGCAGTGGGGGACAGGGGCCGGATGGCTACACCTTC.

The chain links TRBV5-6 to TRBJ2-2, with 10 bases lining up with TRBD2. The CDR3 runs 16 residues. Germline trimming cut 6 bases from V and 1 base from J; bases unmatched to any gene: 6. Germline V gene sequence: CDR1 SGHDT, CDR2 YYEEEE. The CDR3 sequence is CASNPSGGLNTGELFF. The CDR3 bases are TGTGCCAGCAACCCTAGCGGGGGCCTGAACACCGGGGAGCTGTTTTTT. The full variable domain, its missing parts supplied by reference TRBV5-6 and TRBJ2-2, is DAGVTQSPTHLIKTRGQQVTLRCSPKSGHDTVSWYQQALGQGPQFIFQYYEEEERQRGNFPDRFSGHQFPNYSSELNVNALLLGDSALYLCASNPSGGLNTGELFFGEGSRLTVL.

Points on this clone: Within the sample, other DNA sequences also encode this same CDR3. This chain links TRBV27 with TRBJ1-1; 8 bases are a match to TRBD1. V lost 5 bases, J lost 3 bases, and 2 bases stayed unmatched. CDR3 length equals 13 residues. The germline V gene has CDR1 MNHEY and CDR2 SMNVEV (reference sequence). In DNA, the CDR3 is TGTGCCAGCAGTGGACAGGGAGACACTGAAGCTTTCTTT. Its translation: CASSGQGDTEAFF.